This entry concerns a single T cell receptor beta chain. The entry originates in a study of blood T cell repertoires in COVID-19. About the research overall: Spain, Italy and the United States supplied samples that represented acute and convalescent COVID-19. In each case, the material was cDNA or gDNA derived from T cells, B-cell-depleted T cells, or PBMCs.

Authors' methods: Cell counts per sample came from amplifying reference gene primers. Measured with immunoSEQ multiplex PCR; TCRdb has only the in-frame clones, and not every one. That table gives V, J and clone size, and the DNA gave D and trimming. The table lists over 300,000 clones, around 87% of them singletons. The CDR3 sequence is 19 residues long. Germline CDR1 is PRHDT and CDR2 is FYEKMQ (reference sequence). V dropped 1 base and J dropped 3; count of bases not matched to a gene: 14. This rearrangement joins TRBV13 to TRBJ2-4, with 8 bases that match TRBD2. The sequence derives from a man aged 18 to 30 with active or convalescent COVID-19. Sequencing was done on a sample of peripheral blood. The CDR3 DNA follows: TGTGCCAGCAGCTTAGACGGGACTAGAGCATCCAGAGTCAAAAACATTCAGTACTTC. Encoded protein: CASSLDGTRASRVKNIQYF.